The 3 T cell receptor beta chains in this list originate from one sample, sequenced in a study of T cells and Merkel cell carcinoma outcomes. The data were produced by immunoSEQ multiplex PCR, yet TCRdb's version contains in-frame clones alone and is incomplete. The data show 13,000 to 15,000 clones, with roughly 90% seen just once and approximately 2% held by the top ten. The sample consisted of tumor tissue from Merkel cell carcinoma. These receptor sequences come from a human donor with Merkel cell carcinoma.

This chain links TRBV27 with TRBJ2-3; D is tentatively TRBD1 or TRBD2 (6 bases each). Germline V gene lookup returns CDR1 MNHEY and CDR2 SMNVEV (reference sequence). V shed 3 bases and J shed 7 bases, with 14 bases lying between them. The CDR3 runs 14 residues. CDR3 protein: CASSLWGAPNTQYF. In DNA form, the CDR3 reads TGTGCCAGCAGTTTGTGGGGGGCGCCGAATACGCAGTATTTT.

The CDR3, as DNA: TGTGCCAGCAGCCGCTGGAACACTGAAGCTTTCTTT. Translation gives CASSRWNTEAFF. The chain combines TRBV28 with TRBJ1-1; D unresolved. Trimming shortened V by 6 bases and J by 1 base, and 6 bases separated the two germline ends. Germline V CDR1 and CDR2: MDHEN, SYDVKM. This CDR3 comprises 12 residues.

This clone was recorded only once. DNA for the CDR3: TGTGCCAGCAGTCCGACAGGGTCTGAAGAGACCCAGTACTTC. It is translated as CASSPTGSEETQYF. The chain recombines TRBV5-6 with TRBJ2-5; TRBD1 agrees at 7 bases. The CDR3 length is 14 residues. Trimming took 5 bases from V and 3 from J; bases not matched to a gene: 7. Germline CDR1 is SGHDT and CDR2 is YYEEEE. The full variable domain, with the rest looked up from reference TRBV5-6 and TRBJ2-5, is DAGVTQSPTHLIKTRGQQVTLRCSPKSGHDTVSWYQQALGQGPQFIFQYYEEEERQRGNFPDRFSGHQFPNYSSELNVNALLLGDSALYLCASSPTGSEETQYFGPGTRLLVL.